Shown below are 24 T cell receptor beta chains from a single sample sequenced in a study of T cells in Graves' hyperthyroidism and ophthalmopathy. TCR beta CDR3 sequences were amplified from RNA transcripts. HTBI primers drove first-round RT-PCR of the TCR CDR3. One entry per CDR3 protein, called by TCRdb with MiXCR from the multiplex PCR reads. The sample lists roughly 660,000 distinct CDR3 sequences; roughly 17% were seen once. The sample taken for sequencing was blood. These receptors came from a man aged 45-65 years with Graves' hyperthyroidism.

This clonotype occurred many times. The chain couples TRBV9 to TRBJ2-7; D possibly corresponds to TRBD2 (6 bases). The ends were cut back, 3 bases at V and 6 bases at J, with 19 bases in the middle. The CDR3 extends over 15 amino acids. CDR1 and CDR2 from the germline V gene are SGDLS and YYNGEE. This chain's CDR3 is CASSAFGGDRVEQYF. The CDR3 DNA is TGTGCCAGCAGCGCCTTCGGAGGGGATAGGGTCGAGCAGTACTTC.

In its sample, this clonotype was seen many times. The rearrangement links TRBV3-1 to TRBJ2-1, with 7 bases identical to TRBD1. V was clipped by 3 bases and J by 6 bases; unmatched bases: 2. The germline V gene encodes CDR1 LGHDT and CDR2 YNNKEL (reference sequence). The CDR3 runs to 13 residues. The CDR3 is CASSQRTGNEQFF. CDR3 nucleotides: TGTGCCAGCAGCCAGAGGACAGGCAATGAGCAGTTCTTC.

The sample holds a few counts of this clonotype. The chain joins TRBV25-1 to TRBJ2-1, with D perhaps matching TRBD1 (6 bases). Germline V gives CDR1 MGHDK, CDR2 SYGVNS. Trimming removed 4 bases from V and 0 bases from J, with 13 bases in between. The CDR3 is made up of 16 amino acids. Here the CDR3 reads CASSGLTGHSYNEQFF. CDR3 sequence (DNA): TGTGCCAGCAGTGGCTTGACAGGTCACTCCTACAATGAGCAGTTCTTC.

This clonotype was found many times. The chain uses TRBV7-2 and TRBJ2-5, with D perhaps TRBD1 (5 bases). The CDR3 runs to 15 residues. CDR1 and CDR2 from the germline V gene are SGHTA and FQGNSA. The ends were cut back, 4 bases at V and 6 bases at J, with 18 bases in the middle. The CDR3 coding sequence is TGTGCCAGCAGCTCTGGGGCATCGGCAACGAAGACCCAGTACTTC. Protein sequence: CASSSGASATKTQYF.

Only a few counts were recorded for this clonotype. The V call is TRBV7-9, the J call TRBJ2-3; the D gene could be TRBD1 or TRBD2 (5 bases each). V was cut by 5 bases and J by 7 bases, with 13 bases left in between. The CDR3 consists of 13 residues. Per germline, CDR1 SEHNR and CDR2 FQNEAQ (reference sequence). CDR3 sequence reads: CASSRRDGNTQYF. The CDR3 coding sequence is TGTGCCAGCAGCCGCAGGGACGGTAATACGCAGTATTTT.

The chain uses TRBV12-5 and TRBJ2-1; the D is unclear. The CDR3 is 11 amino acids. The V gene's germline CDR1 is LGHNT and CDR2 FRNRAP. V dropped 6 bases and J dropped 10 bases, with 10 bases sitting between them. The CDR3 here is CASGPGTEQFF. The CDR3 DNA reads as TGTGCTAGTGGCCCTGGAACCGAGCAGTTCTTC.

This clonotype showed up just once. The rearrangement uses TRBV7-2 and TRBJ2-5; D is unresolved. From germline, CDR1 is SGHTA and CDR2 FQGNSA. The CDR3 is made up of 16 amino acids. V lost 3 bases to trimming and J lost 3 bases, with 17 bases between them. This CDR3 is CASSFRWRNPEETQYF. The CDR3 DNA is TGTGCCAGCAGCTTTAGGTGGCGGAACCCTGAAGAGACCCAGTACTTC.

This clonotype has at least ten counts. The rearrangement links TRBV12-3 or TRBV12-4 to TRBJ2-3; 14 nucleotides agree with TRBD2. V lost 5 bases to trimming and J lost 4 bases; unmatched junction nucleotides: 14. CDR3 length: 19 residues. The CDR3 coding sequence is TGTGCCAGCAGTAGATTCCCGGGACTAGCGGGAGAAGGGGCAGATACGCAGTATTTT. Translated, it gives CASSRFPGLAGEGADTQYF.

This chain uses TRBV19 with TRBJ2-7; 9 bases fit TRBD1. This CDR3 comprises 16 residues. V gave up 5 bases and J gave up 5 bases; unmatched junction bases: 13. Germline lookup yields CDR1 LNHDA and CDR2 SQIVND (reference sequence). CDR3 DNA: TGTGCCAGTAGTTCCGCGAATGGACAGGGGTACCACGAGCAGTACTTC. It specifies CASSSANGQGYHEQYF.

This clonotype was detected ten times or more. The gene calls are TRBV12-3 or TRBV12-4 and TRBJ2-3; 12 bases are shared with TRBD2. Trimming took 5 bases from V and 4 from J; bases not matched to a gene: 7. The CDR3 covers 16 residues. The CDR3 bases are TGTGCCAGCAGTCCGAACCTAGCGGGAGGGCCAGATACGCAGTATTTT. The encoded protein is CASSPNLAGGPDTQYF.

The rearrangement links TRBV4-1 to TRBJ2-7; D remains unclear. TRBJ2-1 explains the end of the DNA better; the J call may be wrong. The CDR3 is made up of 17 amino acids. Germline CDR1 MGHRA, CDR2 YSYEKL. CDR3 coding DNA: TGCGCCAGCAGCCAAGAGATAAAGGAGTGGGGTGGGTACGAGCAGTTCTTC. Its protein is CASSQEIKEWGGYEQFF.

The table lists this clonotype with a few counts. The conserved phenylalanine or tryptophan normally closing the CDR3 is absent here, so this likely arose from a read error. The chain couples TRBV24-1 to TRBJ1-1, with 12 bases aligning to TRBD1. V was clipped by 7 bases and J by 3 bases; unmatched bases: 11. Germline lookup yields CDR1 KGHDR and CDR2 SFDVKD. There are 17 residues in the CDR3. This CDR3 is CATRPGQGAGKDTEAFL. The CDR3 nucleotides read TGTGCCACCAGGCCGGGACAGGGGGCGGGTAAGGACACTGAAGCTTTCCTT.

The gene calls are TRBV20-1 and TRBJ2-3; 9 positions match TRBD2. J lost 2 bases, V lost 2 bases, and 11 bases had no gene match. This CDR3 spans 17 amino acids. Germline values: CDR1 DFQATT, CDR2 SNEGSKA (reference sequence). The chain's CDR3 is CSARLAGRGGPTDTQYF. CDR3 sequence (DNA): TGCAGTGCTAGACTAGCGGGGCGTGGCGGTCCCACAGATACGCAGTATTTT.

CDR3 nucleotides: TGTGCCAGCAGCCCGCTACAGGGGGCTAACTATGGCTACACCTTC. Translated, it gives CASSPLQGANYGYTF. The genes are TRBV7-9 and TRBJ1-2; 8 bases are a match to TRBD1. Germline lookup yields CDR1 SEHNR and CDR2 FQNEAQ (reference sequence). V shed 5 bases, J shed 0 bases, and the junction held 5 bases outside the gene matches. The CDR3 has 15 residues.

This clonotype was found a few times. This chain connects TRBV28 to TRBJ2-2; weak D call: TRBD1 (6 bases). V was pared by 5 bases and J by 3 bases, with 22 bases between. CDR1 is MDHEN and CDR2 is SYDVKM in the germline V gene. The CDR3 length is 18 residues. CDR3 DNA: TGTGCCAGCAGTATGACTTACACAGGGAGTCGCGACACCGGGGAGCTGTTTTTT. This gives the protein CASSMTYTGSRDTGELFF.

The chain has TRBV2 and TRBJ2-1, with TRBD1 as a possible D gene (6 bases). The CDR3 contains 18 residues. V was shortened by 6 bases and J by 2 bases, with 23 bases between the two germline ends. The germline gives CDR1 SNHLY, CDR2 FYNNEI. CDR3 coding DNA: TGTGCCAGCAGCCAACGAATTCCCGGGACACTAACCTACAATGAGCAGTTCTTC. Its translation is CASSQRIPGTLTYNEQFF.

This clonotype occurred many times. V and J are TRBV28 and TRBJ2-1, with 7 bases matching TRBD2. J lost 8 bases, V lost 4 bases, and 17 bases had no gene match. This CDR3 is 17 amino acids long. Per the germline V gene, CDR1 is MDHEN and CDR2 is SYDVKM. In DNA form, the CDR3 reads TGTGCCAGCAGTTCATTGGGGCGGACTAGTAGAGTGCATGAGCAGTTCTTC. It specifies CASSSLGRTSRVHEQFF.

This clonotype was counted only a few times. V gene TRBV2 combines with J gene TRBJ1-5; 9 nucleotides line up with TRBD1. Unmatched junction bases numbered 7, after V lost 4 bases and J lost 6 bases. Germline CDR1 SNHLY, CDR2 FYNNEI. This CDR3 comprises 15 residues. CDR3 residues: CASSGTGAGVQPQHF. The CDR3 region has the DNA TGTGCCAGCAGTGGGACAGGGGCTGGCGTTCAGCCCCAGCATTTT.

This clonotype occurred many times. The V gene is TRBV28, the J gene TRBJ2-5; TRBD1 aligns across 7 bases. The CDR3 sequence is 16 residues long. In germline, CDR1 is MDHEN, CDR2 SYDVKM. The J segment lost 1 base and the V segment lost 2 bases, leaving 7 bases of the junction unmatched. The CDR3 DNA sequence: TGTGCCAGCAGTTTACCCGGGACAGCCTTCCAAGAGACCCAGTACTTC. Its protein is CASSLPGTAFQETQYF. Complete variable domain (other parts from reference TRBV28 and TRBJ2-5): DVKVTQSSRYLVKRTGEKVFLECVQDMDHENMFWYRQDPGLGLRLIYFSYDVKMKEKGDIPEGYSVSREKKERFSLILESASTNQTSMYLCASSLPGTAFQETQYFGPGTRLLVL.

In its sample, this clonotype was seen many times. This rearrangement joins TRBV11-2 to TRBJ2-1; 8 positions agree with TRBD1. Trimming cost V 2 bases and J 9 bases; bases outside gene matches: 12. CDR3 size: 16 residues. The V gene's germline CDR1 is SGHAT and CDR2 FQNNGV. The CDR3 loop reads CASSLRFPTGVSEQFF. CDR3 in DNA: TGTGCCAGCAGCTTAAGGTTCCCGACAGGGGTTTCTGAGCAGTTCTTC.

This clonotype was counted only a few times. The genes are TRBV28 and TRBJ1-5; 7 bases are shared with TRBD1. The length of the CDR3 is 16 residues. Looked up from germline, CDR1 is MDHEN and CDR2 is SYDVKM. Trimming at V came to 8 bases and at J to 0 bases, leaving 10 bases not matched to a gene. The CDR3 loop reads CASPPGTAFSNQPQHF. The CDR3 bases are TGTGCCAGCCCTCCCGGGACAGCCTTTAGCAATCAGCCCCAGCATTTT.

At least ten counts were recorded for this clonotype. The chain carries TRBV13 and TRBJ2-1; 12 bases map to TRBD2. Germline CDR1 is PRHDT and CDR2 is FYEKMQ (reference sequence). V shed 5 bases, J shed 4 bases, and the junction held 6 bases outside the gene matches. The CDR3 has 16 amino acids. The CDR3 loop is CASSPLGTSGYNEQFF. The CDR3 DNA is TGTGCCAGCAGCCCCCTCGGGACTAGCGGGTACAATGAGCAGTTCTTC.

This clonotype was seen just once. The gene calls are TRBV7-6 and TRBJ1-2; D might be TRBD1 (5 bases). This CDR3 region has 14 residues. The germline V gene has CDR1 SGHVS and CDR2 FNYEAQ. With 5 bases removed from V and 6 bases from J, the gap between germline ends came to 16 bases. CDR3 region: CASSPFPGRDGYTF. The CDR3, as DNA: TGTGCCAGCAGCCCCTTCCCCGGCAGGGATGGCTACACCTTC.

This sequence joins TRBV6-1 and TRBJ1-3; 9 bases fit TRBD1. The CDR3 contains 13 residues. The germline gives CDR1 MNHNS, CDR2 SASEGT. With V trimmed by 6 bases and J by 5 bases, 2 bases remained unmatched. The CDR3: CASRGQGRNTIYF. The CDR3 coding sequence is TGTGCCAGCAGGGGACAGGGAAGAAACACCATATATTTT.